The 27 T cell receptor beta chains below were found in one sample sequenced in a study of T cell changes during pregnancy in multiple sclerosis. The assay was immunoSEQ multiplex PCR, and TCRdb's table has in-frame clones only and misses some. The sample holds 100,000 to 140,000 clones, roughly 90% seen once. Sequences were derived from peripheral blood, sampled in the third trimester of pregnancy. The receptors originated from a female donor in good health, enrolled as a control in a pregnancy study.

The V call is TRBV13, the J call TRBJ2-7, with 12 positions matching TRBD1. The V gene end was trimmed by 3 bases and the J gene end by 3 bases; junction bases not matched to a gene: 3. Germline CDR1 is PRHDT and CDR2 is FYEKMQ (reference sequence). The CDR3 extends over 15 amino acids. CDR3 DNA: TGTGCCAGCAGCTTTGGGACAGGGGGCCTCTACGAGCAGTACTTC. Protein product: CASSFGTGGLYEQYF.

This rearrangement joins TRBV30 to TRBJ1-2; the D gene is possibly TRBD1 (5 bases). The germline gives CDR1 GTSNPN, CDR2 SVGIG (reference sequence). V lost 0 bases, J lost 2 bases, and 10 bases lay in between. This CDR3 is 14 amino acids long. The CDR3 sequence is CAWSVGVTNYGYTF. The CDR3 DNA sequence: TGTGCCTGGAGTGTAGGGGTTACCAACTATGGCTACACCTTC.

V gene TRBV19 combines with J gene TRBJ1-2; 10 nucleotides agree with TRBD1. The CDR3 sequence is 14 residues long. The trim removed 7 bases at V and 3 bases at J, leaving 5 bases unmatched. Germline CDR1 and CDR2: LNHDA and SQIVND (reference sequence). DNA of the CDR3: TGTGCCAGTATCCCAGGACAGGGGGACTATGGCTACACCTTC. Translation: CASIPGQGDYGYTF.

The CDR3 loop reads CASSLSGNTEAFF. CDR3 coding DNA: TGTGCCAGCAGCCTGAGCGGGAACACTGAAGCTTTCTTT. This chain uses TRBV6-1 with TRBJ1-1; no definite D call. Germline V gene data show CDR1 as MNHNS and CDR2 as SASEGT. Trimming took off 6 bases at V and 1 base at J, with 9 bases between the two ends. The CDR3 loop spans 13 amino acids.

The CDR3 loop is CASSPGTKGETQYF. The CDR3 nucleotides are TGCGCCAGCAGCCCCGGGACTAAGGGCGAGACCCAGTACTTC. The chain couples TRBV5-1 to TRBJ2-5; TRBD2 agrees at 7 bases. The CDR3 extends over 14 amino acids. V lost 4 bases and J lost 5; bases outside the gene matches: 8. Germline CDR1 is SGHRS and CDR2 is YFSETQ.

This clone showed up just once. This chain uses TRBV15 with TRBJ2-5; 9 positions agree with TRBD2. Germline V gene sequence: CDR1 LNHNV, CDR2 YYDKDF (reference sequence). The CDR3 runs 14 residues. The V segment lost 5 bases and the J segment 4 bases; nucleotides outside the gene matches: 5. The CDR3 bases are TGTGCCACCAGCCCCCTTAGCGGGGGAGAGACCCAGTACTTC. Translated, it gives CATSPLSGGETQYF.

The rearrangement uses TRBV6-5 and TRBJ1-1, with D tentatively TRBD1 (5 bases). The V end was cut by 7 bases, the J end by 8 bases, with 14 bases between. The CDR3 length is 12 residues. Germline CDR1 MNHEY, CDR2 SVGAGI. Here the CDR3 DNA reads TGTGCCAGCACTTTCAGTACAGGCGAAGCTTTCTTT. The encoded protein is CASTFSTGEAFF.

The chain couples TRBV30 to TRBJ1-4; weak D call: TRBD1 (6 bases). CDR1 is GTSNPN, CDR2 SVGIG, per germline (reference sequence). Trimming left V 1 base short and J 8 bases short, with 29 bases between. The CDR3 covers 19 residues. CDR3 amino acids: CAWSGVGTGTALMKEKLFF. CDR3 DNA sequence: TGTGCCTGGAGTGGGGTGGGCACAGGGACGGCTCTAATGAAAGAAAAACTGTTTTTT.

The CDR3 bases are TGTGCCAGTAGTATCCCGGACACTGAAGCTTTCTTT. Amino acid sequence: CASSIPDTEAFF. The rearrangement uses TRBV19 and TRBJ1-1; D not resolved. Between the trimmed V and J ends, which lost 3 bases and 3 bases, there was a span of 5 bases. The CDR3 consists of 12 residues. From germline, CDR1 is LNHDA and CDR2 SQIVND (reference sequence).

This CDR3 reads CASSIRREYEQYF. In nucleotides, the CDR3 is TGTGCCAGTAGTATTCGGAGGGAGTACGAGCAGTACTTC. J is TRBJ2-7 and V is TRBV19; a weak D match, TRBD2 (6 bases). The CDR3 covers 13 residues. Germline loops: CDR1 LNHDA, CDR2 SQIVND (reference sequence). The germline V and J ends were trimmed by 3 bases and 4 bases, with 10 bases remaining between them.

This rearrangement joins TRBV12-5 to TRBJ1-6; possible D gene TRBD1, 6 bases. The CDR3 is 17 residues long. In germline, CDR1 is LGHNT, CDR2 FRNRAP. V was cut by 1 base and J by 5 bases, with 15 bases left in between. The CDR3 DNA follows: TGTGCTAGTGGTTTGGGTTTTGGGGGCGCGAATAATTCACCCCTCCACTTT. Its translation: CASGLGFGGANNSPLHF.

In nucleotides, the CDR3 is TGTGCCAGCAGCTTATCCCCTTCGGACAGGGTGTCCTACAATGAGCAGTTCTTC. Protein product: CASSLSPSDRVSYNEQFF. This chain connects TRBV7-3 to TRBJ2-1; 8 positions agree with TRBD1. Germline loops: CDR1 SGHTA, CDR2 FQGTGA. The V and J ends lost 2 bases and 1 base, in that order; junction bases with no gene match: 10. CDR3 length: 18 residues.

J is TRBJ1-6 and V is TRBV27, with D possibly being TRBD1 (6 bases). V was pared by 6 bases and J by 4 bases, with 7 bases between. The germline gives CDR1 MNHEY, CDR2 SMNVEV (reference sequence). CDR3 length equals 13 residues. The CDR3 is CASSQGYNSPLHF. DNA of the CDR3: TGTGCCAGCAGCCAGGGGTATAATTCACCCCTCCACTTT.

This clone was seen once. V and J are TRBV19 and TRBJ2-7, with 9 bases identical to TRBD2. The length of the CDR3 is 16 residues. V lost 1 base, J lost 3 bases, and 7 bases stayed unmatched. The V gene's germline CDR1 is LNHDA and CDR2 SQIVND (reference sequence). CDR3 sequence: CASSIGKASGVYEQYF. CDR3 nucleotide sequence: TGTGCCAGTAGTATAGGGAAGGCTAGCGGGGTCTACGAGCAGTACTTC.

The gene calls are TRBV6-5 and TRBJ1-2, with D unresolved. The germline V and J ends were trimmed by 8 bases and 4 bases, with 14 bases remaining between them. CDR3 size: 13 residues. Germline V gene data show CDR1 as MNHEY and CDR2 as SVGAGI. The CDR3 spells CASATGLLYGYTF. The CDR3 DNA is TGTGCCAGCGCCACCGGGTTACTCTATGGCTACACCTTC.

The chain is built from TRBV6-5 and TRBJ2-1; perhaps TRBD1 as D (6 bases). The germline CDR1 and CDR2 sequences are MNHEY and SVGAGI. This CDR3 region has 15 residues. Trimming removed 0 bases from V and 4 bases from J, with 10 bases in between. As DNA, the CDR3 is TGTGCCAGCAGTTACTCGGGGGACACGTACAATGAGCAGTTCTTC. Protein: CASSYSGDTYNEQFF.

The J gene is TRBJ2-5, the V gene TRBV4-3; D is possibly TRBD2 (6 bases). The V end lost 0 bases, the J end lost 4 bases, and 18 bases lay between the germline ends. From germline, CDR1 is LGHNA and CDR2 YSLEER. CDR3 length equals 17 residues. Written as DNA, the CDR3 is TGCGCCAGCAGCCAAGATCGGGGGTGGTCGGGGACAGAGACCCAGTACTTC. Protein product: CASSQDRGWSGTETQYF.

The chain links TRBV27 to TRBJ2-2; unclear D gene. The CDR3 spans 13 residues. The V end was cut by 4 bases, the J end by 6 bases, with 9 bases between. CDR1 MNHEY and CDR2 SMNVEV come from the germline V gene (reference sequence). This CDR3 is CASSSPGSGELFF. The DNA for the CDR3 is TGTGCCAGCAGTTCCCCGGGTTCCGGGGAGCTGTTTTTT.

The V call is TRBV19, the J call TRBJ2-5; 9 nucleotides match TRBD1. With 5 bases clipped from V and 1 base from J, the junction kept 5 bases outside the gene matches. The CDR3 is 15 residues long. The germline V gene has CDR1 LNHDA and CDR2 SQIVND (reference sequence). CDR3 region: CASSRDRVTQETQYF. CDR3 nucleotides: TGTGCCAGTAGTCGGGACAGGGTAACCCAAGAGACCCAGTACTTC.

The rearrangement joins TRBV6-6 to TRBJ2-7, with D possibly TRBD2 on 6 matching bases. V lost 5 bases and J lost 6, with 8 bases in between. The CDR3 totals 11 residues. CDR1 is MNHNY, CDR2 SVGAGI, per germline (reference sequence). The CDR3 reads CASSAEGEQYF. In DNA, the CDR3 is TGTGCCAGCAGTGCGGAGGGCGAGCAGTACTTC.

The DNA of the CDR3 is TGTGCCAGCAGCTTGAACAGGGGGTCAGAGACCCAGTACTTC. Its translation: CASSLNRGSETQYF. The chain has TRBV7-2 and TRBJ2-5; 8 bases are a match to TRBD1. The CDR3 sequence is 14 residues long. The junction had 4 bases not matched to a gene; V was cut back by 3 bases and J by 4 bases. The germline V gene has CDR1 SGHTA and CDR2 FQGNSA.

The rearrangement joins TRBV9 to TRBJ1-3; 10 nucleotides match TRBD1. Germline V gives CDR1 SGDLS, CDR2 YYNGEE. The CDR3 spans 18 residues. The junction had 6 bases not matched to a gene; V was cut back by 0 bases and J by 0 bases. This CDR3 reads CASSVGDRGHYSGNTIYF. The CDR3, as DNA: TGTGCCAGCAGCGTAGGAGACAGGGGGCACTACTCTGGAAACACCATATATTTT.

The genes are TRBV9 and TRBJ2-2; D perhaps matches TRBD1 (6 bases). Germline-derived CDR1 and CDR2 are SGDLS and YYNGEE. The CDR3 sequence is 16 residues long. V shed 0 bases and J shed 1 base, with 10 bases lying between them. The CDR3 DNA reads TGTGCCAGCAGCGTAGGACAGGACGAGAACACCGGGGAGCTGTTTTTT. Translated, it gives CASSVGQDENTGELFF. Looking up the rest from reference TRBV9 and TRBJ2-2 gives the full variable domain: DSGVTQTPKHLITATGQRVTLRCSPRSGDLSVYWYQQSLDQGLQFLIQYYNGEERAKGNILERFSAQQFPDLHSELNLSSLELGDSALYFCASSVGQDENTGELFFGEGSRLTVL.

The chain combines TRBV5-1 with TRBJ2-7, with TRBD1 identical over 9 bases. J was trimmed by 2 bases and V by 4 bases; bases with no gene match: 10. This CDR3 is built from 16 residues. Germline CDR1 SGHRS, CDR2 YFSETQ. The CDR3 is CASSQGPGQGTYEQYF. CDR3 sequence (DNA): TGCGCCAGCAGCCAAGGCCCGGGACAGGGTACCTACGAGCAGTACTTC.

This chain joins TRBV7-6 and TRBJ1-5; D not certain. CDR3 length: 12 residues. Looked up from germline, CDR1 is SGHVS and CDR2 is FNYEAQ. The V end lost 5 bases, the J end lost 6 bases, and 8 bases lay between the germline ends. The CDR3: CASSAVSQPQHF. The CDR3 DNA is TGTGCCAGCAGCGCTGTGAGTCAGCCCCAGCATTTT. Supplemented by reference TRBV7-6 and TRBJ1-5, the full variable domain reads GAGVSQSPRYKVTKRGQDVALRCDPISGHVSLYWYRQALGQGPEFLTYFNYEAQQDKSGLPNDRFSAERPEGSISTLTIQRTEQRDSAMYRCASSAVSQPQHFGDGTRLSIL.

This chain uses TRBV19 with TRBJ2-2; 9 nucleotides line up with TRBD1. The CDR3 runs to 17 residues. The trim removed 4 bases at V and 2 bases at J, leaving 8 bases unmatched. The germline CDR1 and CDR2 sequences are LNHDA and SQIVND (reference sequence). This chain's CDR3 is CASSTRPGQGNTGELFF. CDR3 bases: TGTGCCAGTAGTACTCGGCCGGGACAGGGAAACACCGGGGAGCTGTTTTTT. Full variable domain (remainder filled in from reference TRBV19 and TRBJ2-2): DGGITQSPKYLFRKEGQNVTLSCEQNLNHDAMYWYRQDPGQGLRLIYYSQIVNDFQKGDIAEGYSVSREKKESFPLTVTSAQKNPTAFYLCASSTRPGQGNTGELFFGEGSRLTVL.

This chain connects TRBV6-6 to TRBJ2-3; D is uncertain. The V and J ends lost 4 bases and 4 bases respectively, with 9 bases between them. Germline assignment: CDR1 MNHNY and CDR2 SVGAGI (reference sequence). The CDR3 totals 13 residues. The CDR3 DNA reads TGTGCCAGCAGTTTGACGGCGGCAGATACGCAGTATTTT. Translation: CASSLTAADTQYF.